This T cell receptor beta chain was sequenced for a study of vaccination and CD4 T cells after COVID-19. The CDR3 spans 15 residues. Trimming removed 1 base from V and 5 bases from J, with 14 bases in between. Germline V gene sequence: CDR1 SEHNR, CDR2 FQNEAQ (reference sequence). Sequencing of DNA taken from cultured CD4+ T cells relied on the Oncomine TCR Beta short-read assay. TCRdb itself ran the PCR reads through MiXCR, one entry per CDR3 protein. The sample contains about 7,800 distinct CDR3 sequences, about 39% of which appear only once. There are a few counts of this clonotype. The antigen remains unidentified. The treatment: approximately nine-day PBMC culture with coronavirus spike peptide pools or control peptides (ViraFEST assay). The unexposed donor's CD4+ T cells were collected before the COVID-19 pandemic (2011-2018). Expanded clonotypes were found by TCR sequencing after peptide-pool stimulation (ViraFEST).

The TCR was taken from a human donor in good health. The gene calls are TRBV7-9 and TRBJ1-1, with D hard to call. Source material: CD4+ T cells from blood, cultured in vitro. CDR3 in amino acids: CASSLVGSGRTEAFF. The CDR3 DNA is TGTGCCAGCAGCTTAGTTGGGTCGGGGAGGACTGAAGCTTTCTTT.